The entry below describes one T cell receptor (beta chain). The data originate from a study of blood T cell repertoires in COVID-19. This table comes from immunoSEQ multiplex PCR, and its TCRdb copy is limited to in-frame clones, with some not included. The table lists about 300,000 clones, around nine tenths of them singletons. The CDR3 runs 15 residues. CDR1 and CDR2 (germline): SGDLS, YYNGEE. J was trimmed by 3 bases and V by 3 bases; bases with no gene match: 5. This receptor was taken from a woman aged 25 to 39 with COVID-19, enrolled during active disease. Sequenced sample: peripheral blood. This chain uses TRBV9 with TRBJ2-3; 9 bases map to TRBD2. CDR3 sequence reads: CASSGGLASTDTQYF. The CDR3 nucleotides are TGTGCCAGCAGCGGCGGACTAGCGTCGACAGATACGCAGTATTTT.